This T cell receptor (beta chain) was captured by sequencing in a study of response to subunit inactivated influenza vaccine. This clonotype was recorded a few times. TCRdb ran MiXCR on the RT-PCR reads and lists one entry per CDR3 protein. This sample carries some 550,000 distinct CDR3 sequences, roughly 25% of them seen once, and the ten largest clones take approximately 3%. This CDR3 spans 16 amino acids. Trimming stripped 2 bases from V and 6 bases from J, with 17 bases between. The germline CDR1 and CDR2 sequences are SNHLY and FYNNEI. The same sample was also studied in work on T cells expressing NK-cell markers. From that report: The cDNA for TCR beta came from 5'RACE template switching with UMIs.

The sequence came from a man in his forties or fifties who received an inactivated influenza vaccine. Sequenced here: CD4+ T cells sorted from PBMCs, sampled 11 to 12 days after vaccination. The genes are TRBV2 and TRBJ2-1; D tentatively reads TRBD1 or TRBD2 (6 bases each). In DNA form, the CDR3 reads TGTGCCAGCAGTGAATCCCCGGGGGCGAGAGTCAATGAGCAGTTCTTC. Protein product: CASSESPGARVNEQFF.